This TCR beta chain appears in the sequencing data of a study of CD4 and CD8 cells across lung adenocarcinoma regions. From germline, CDR1 is SGHDN and CDR2 FVKESK. The CDR3 runs to 13 residues. Trimming left V 6 bases short and J 0 bases short, with 8 bases between. The patients had localized lung adenocarcinoma, a non-small cell subtype. TCRdb re-called the PCR reads through MiXCR, storing one row per CDR3 protein. The data contain several thousand distinct CDR3 sequences, roughly 60% of them singletons. The V and J genes are TRBV14 and TRBJ2-5, with unresolved D. The sample taken for sequencing was CD4+ T cells from the center of a lung tumor. The clonotype originates from a male donor with lung adenocarcinoma. The CD4 and CD8 labels of this study may be unreliable. This chain's CDR3 is CASSVRHQETQYF. CDR3 DNA: TGTGCCAGCAGTGTCAGGCACCAAGAGACCCAGTACTTC.